These 26 T cell receptor beta chains originate from one sample sequenced in a study of control samples from healthy donors and cancer patients (dated by TCRdb to 2020 to 2021). Preparation of the library involved the immunoSEQ multiplex PCR assay. TCRdb provides this immuneACCESS table in a form limited to in-frame rearrangements. Some clones are lacking; in checked studies, under half of them reflect an unresolved V gene, and why the rest are absent is not known. In all, the sample holds roughly 200,000 clones, and around 93% of those were seen once. The biggest ten clones account for around 1.9% of the sample. The specimen sequenced was blood. The receptors derive from a man aged 25-45 years in good health.

The rearrangement uses TRBV5-8 and TRBJ1-5, with 8 bases fitting TRBD1. The CDR3 is 18 residues long. After removal of 4 bases from V and 0 bases from J, the junction contained 12 bases not matched to a gene. CDR1 and CDR2 (germline): SGHTS, YDEGEE. The CDR3 is CASSATRTGTNSNQPQHF. In DNA, the CDR3 is TGTGCCAGCAGCGCGACCCGGACAGGGACAAATAGCAATCAGCCCCAGCATTTT.

To note about this clone: The sample holds other DNA sequences that translate to the same CDR3. The V and J genes are TRBV19 and TRBJ1-1; D gene ambiguous. Per germline, CDR1 LNHDA and CDR2 SQIVND (reference sequence). The CDR3 contains 14 residues. Trimming removed 3 bases at V and 0 bases at J, with 8 bases between. The CDR3: CASSIEGLNTEAFF. The CDR3 bases are TGTGCCAGTAGTATCGAGGGCCTGAACACTGAAGCTTTCTTT.

The chain carries TRBV5-1 and TRBJ1-1, with 9 bases aligning to TRBD1. The V and J ends lost 4 bases and 5 bases, in that order; junction bases with no gene match: 6. CDR3 length equals 14 residues. Germline CDR1 is SGHRS and CDR2 is YFSETQ. CDR3 bases: TGCGCCAGCAGCCCGGACAGGGGAGGGACTGAAGCTTTCTTT. It yields the protein CASSPDRGGTEAFF. Combining the CDR3 with reference TRBV5-1 and TRBJ1-1 gives the whole variable domain KAGVTQTPRYLIKTRGQQVTLSCSPISGHRSVSWYQQTPGQGLQFLFEYFSETQRNKGNFPGRFSGRQFSNSRSEMNVSTLELGDSALYLCASSPDRGGTEAFFGQGTRLTVV.

Concerning this clone itself: The CDR3 does not end in the conserved phenylalanine or tryptophan, so this is likely a read error. The DNA is left out, because the CDR3 cannot be placed on it with certainty; the CDR3 is given as TCRdb lists it. The chain employs TRBV7-9 and TRBJ2-7; TRBD2, the table's D call, lacks a check against the DNA. Germline assignment: CDR1 SEHNR and CDR2 FQNEAQ (reference sequence). Termini included, the CDR3 measures 13 amino acids. CDR3 amino acids: CASSLKEGPSVRY.

The rearrangement links TRBV3-1 (or the pseudogene TRBV3-2) to TRBJ2-3; TRBD2 matches 7 bases. V lost 0 bases, J lost 4 bases, and 7 bases stayed unmatched. The CDR3 is 16 residues long. Per germline, CDR1 LGHDT and CDR2 YNNKEL (reference sequence). The CDR3 coding sequence is TGTGCCAGCAGCCAAGATCCAGCGGGGACCTCAGATACGCAGTATTTT. Its translation is CASSQDPAGTSDTQYF.

The chain carries TRBV21-1 and TRBJ1-2; TRBD1 reflects the table's D call only, with no check against the DNA. TRBV21-1 is classified as a pseudogene. The CDR3 runs to 14 residues. CDR3 region: CASMGGQGRSGYTF. DNA for the CDR3: TGTGCCAGCATGGGGGGACAGGGAAGAAGTGGCTACACCTTC.

The chain carries TRBV28 and TRBJ2-3; TRBD2 matches at 7 bases. V dropped 4 bases and J dropped 2; count of bases not matched to a gene: 15. This CDR3 region has 18 residues. Germline V gene lookup returns CDR1 MDHEN and CDR2 SYDVKM. CDR3 nucleotide sequence: TGTGCCAGCAGTTACCCATCAGAAAGCGGGATCAACACAGATACGCAGTATTTT. Translating gives CASSYPSESGINTDTQYF.

This chain joins TRBV7-3 and TRBJ1-2; no definite D call. Trimming shortened V by 2 bases and J by 8 bases, and 12 bases separated the two germline ends. Germline V gives CDR1 SGHTA, CDR2 FQGTGA. The CDR3 runs 13 residues. The DNA for the CDR3 is TGTGCCAGCAGCTTAGTAAGATCCGAAGGCTACACCTTC. It codes for CASSLVRSEGYTF.

The chain couples TRBV19 to TRBJ2-7, with a tentative D call TRBD1 (6 bases). With 0 bases removed from V and 0 bases from J, the gap between germline ends came to 15 bases. The CDR3 sequence is 17 residues long. Germline V gene data show CDR1 as LNHDA and CDR2 as SQIVND (reference sequence). The chain's CDR3 is CASSIDYRDTYSYEQYF. The CDR3 DNA follows: TGTGCCAGTAGTATAGATTACCGGGACACCTACTCCTACGAGCAGTACTTC.

This clone appeared once. V usage is TRBV23-1 and J usage is TRBJ2-7; D might be TRBD2 (6 bases). TRBV23-1 is annotated as an ORF whose role is uncertain. This CDR3 has 13 residues. V lost 11 bases, J lost 5 bases, and 19 bases lay in between. Here the CDR3 reads CARPAGSIDEQYF. The CDR3 nucleotides read TGCGCCCGCCCGGCGGGGAGTATCGACGAGCAGTACTTC.

Remarks on this clone: A read error may produce the germline difference seen at one junction end. This chain uses TRBV5-1 with TRBJ1-5; 8 bases align to TRBD1. Germline CDR1 SGHRS, CDR2 YFSETQ. This CDR3 is 15 amino acids long. The CDR3 loop reads CASRLDQGAGQPQHF. CDR3 nucleotide sequence: TGCGCCAGCAGGTTGGATCAGGGGGCAGGTCAGCCCCAGCATTTT.

The rearrangement links TRBV19 to TRBJ2-1, with D perhaps given as TRBD1 or TRBD2 (5 bases each). V lost 3 bases to trimming and J lost 4 bases, with 10 bases between them. CDR1 LNHDA and CDR2 SQIVND come from the germline V gene (reference sequence). The length of the CDR3 is 14 residues. The CDR3 sequence is CASSMGVGYNEQFF. The CDR3 nucleotides read TGTGCCAGTAGTATGGGGGTGGGGTACAATGAGCAGTTCTTC.

The genes are TRBV18 and TRBJ1-4; D is undetermined. Trimming cost V 0 bases and J 3 bases, with 8 bases left between them. The CDR3 sequence is 15 residues long. The germline CDR1 and CDR2 sequences are KGHSH and LQKENI. DNA for the CDR3: TGTGCCAGCTCACCACCAGGGCGGGCTAATGAAAAACTGTTTTTT. Translating it yields CASSPPGRANEKLFF.

This CDR3 is CASSLASGTAGYNSPLHF. CDR3 DNA: TGCGCCAGCAGCTTGGCATCAGGGACAGCTGGCTATAATTCACCCCTCCACTTT. This rearrangement joins TRBV5-1 to TRBJ1-6; 7 bases align to TRBD1. Germline V gives CDR1 SGHRS, CDR2 YFSETQ. CDR3 length: 18 residues. V trimming: 0 bases; J trimming: 3 bases; junction bases outside the gene matches: 9.

The J gene is TRBJ2-7, the V gene TRBV27; D uncertain. This CDR3 is built from 15 residues. Germline V gene data show CDR1 as MNHEY and CDR2 as SMNVEV (reference sequence). V was shortened by 1 base and J by 2 bases, with 12 bases between the two germline ends. CDR3 amino acids: CASSLWALGTYEQYF. CDR3 DNA sequence: TGTGCCAGCAGTTTATGGGCCCTGGGGACCTACGAGCAGTACTTC.

This clone occurred a few times. The chain carries TRBV6-5 and TRBJ2-7; no definite D call. The V gene lost 0 bases and the J gene lost 0 bases, with 9 bases spanning the gap. This CDR3 has 15 residues. Germline V gene sequence: CDR1 MNHEY, CDR2 SVGAGI. DNA for the CDR3: TGTGCCAGCAGTTACTCATCCAGCAACTCCTACGAGCAGTACTTC. This codes for CASSYSSSNSYEQYF.

The chain has TRBV11-3 and TRBJ1-6; the match to TRBD1 covers 7 bases. The CDR3 spans 18 residues. CDR1 and CDR2 from the germline V gene are SGHNT and YENEEA. V gave up 2 bases and J gave up 0 bases; unmatched junction bases: 7. DNA of the CDR3: TGTGCCAGCAGCTTAAGGGCAAGGGACAGCTCCTATAATTCACCCCTCCACTTT. It specifies CASSLRARDSSYNSPLHF.

This chain connects TRBV2 to TRBJ1-5, with D maybe TRBD1 (6 bases). CDR1 SNHLY and CDR2 FYNNEI come from the germline V gene. The V and J ends lost 3 bases and 3 bases respectively, with 12 bases between them. The CDR3 runs to 15 residues. CDR3 nucleotides: TGTGCCAGCAGTGATTTTGGGGGGCCCAATCAGCCCCAGCATTTT. Translating it yields CASSDFGGPNQPQHF.

CDR3 DNA: TGTGCCAGCAGCTTGAGGAGGGTAGGCGCCTACAATGAGCAGTTCTTC. Translating gives CASSLRRVGAYNEQFF. The chain uses TRBV5-8 and TRBJ2-1; D might be TRBD2 (6 bases). Trimming took off 1 base at V and 2 bases at J, with 13 bases between the two ends. This CDR3 has 16 amino acids. Germline CDR1 and CDR2: SGHTS and YDEGEE.

Of note for this clone: The sample has other DNA sequences that encode this CDR3 too. The V and J genes are TRBV7-9 and TRBJ2-3; 8 nucleotides align to TRBD1. The length of the CDR3 is 15 residues. CDR1 and CDR2 (germline): SEHNR, FQNEAQ (reference sequence). The trim removed 2 bases at V and 0 bases at J, leaving 1 base unmatched. This CDR3 reads CASSLSGGSTDTQYF. In DNA form, the CDR3 reads TGTGCCAGCAGCTTATCAGGGGGCAGCACAGATACGCAGTATTTT.

This chain uses TRBV28 with TRBJ1-2, with D perhaps matching TRBD1 (6 bases). Trimming removed 7 bases at V and 7 bases at J, with 13 bases between. The CDR3 contains 12 residues. Germline lookup yields CDR1 MDHEN and CDR2 SYDVKM. This chain's CDR3 is CASTSRGLGYTF. The CDR3 DNA is TGTGCCAGCACCTCACGGGGGCTTGGCTACACCTTC.

The V and J genes are TRBV5-1 and TRBJ1-2, with D possibly being TRBD1 (6 bases). The CDR3 is made up of 15 amino acids. Trimming removed 2 bases from V and 1 base from J, with 12 bases in between. Germline V gives CDR1 SGHRS, CDR2 YFSETQ. The CDR3 nucleotides are TGCGCCAGCAGCTTAACGACAGGTATTAACTATGGCTACACCTTC. Translation gives CASSLTTGINYGYTF.

The chain joins TRBV27 to TRBJ2-7, with 7 bases fitting TRBD1. There are 13 residues in the CDR3. V was clipped by 5 bases and J by 6 bases; unmatched bases: 7. Germline CDR1 is MNHEY and CDR2 is SMNVEV (reference sequence). The CDR3: CASSPGTVSEQYF. CDR3 DNA sequence: TGTGCCAGCAGTCCAGGGACAGTTAGCGAGCAGTACTTC.

V and J are TRBV24-1 and TRBJ2-3, with D tentatively TRBD1 (5 bases). V was trimmed by 4 bases and J by 4 bases, leaving 14 bases between them. CDR1 and CDR2 (germline): KGHDR, SFDVKD. The CDR3 runs 15 residues. The CDR3 loop reads CATSEAGARADTQYF. CDR3 nucleotides: TGTGCCACCAGTGAAGCTGGGGCCCGGGCAGATACGCAGTATTTT.

The chain couples TRBV15 to TRBJ2-3; D not certain. This CDR3 is built from 11 residues. Germline assignment: CDR1 LNHNV and CDR2 YYDKDF (reference sequence). The V end was cut by 4 bases, the J end by 5 bases, with 4 bases between. CDR3 residues: CATSNEDTQYF. In DNA, the CDR3 is TGTGCCACCAGCAACGAAGATACGCAGTATTTT.

In regard to this clone: One end of the junction varies from germline; a read error may be responsible. The gene calls are TRBV6-5 and TRBJ2-7; TRBD1 agrees at 9 bases. CDR1 is MNHEY, CDR2 SVGAGI, per germline. The CDR3 is made up of 14 amino acids. This chain's CDR3 is CERDRPGQGYEQYF. CDR3 sequence (DNA): TGCGAACGCGACCGCCCGGGACAGGGATACGAGCAGTACTTC.